This T cell receptor beta chain was captured by sequencing in a study of blood T cell repertoires in COVID-19 (dated by TCRdb to the early 2020s). Describing the broader study: Samples from collaborators originated in the United States, Italy and Spain and spanned both the acute and convalescent phases of COVID-19. The prospective study material was composed of cDNA or gDNA derived from T cells, B-cell-depleted T cells, or PBMCs. The dataset comprised deeply sampled blood TCRbeta repertoires from subjects exposed to, actively infected with, or recovered from COVID-19. The repertoires were released in a freely available public database intended as a resource for research on the immune response to SARS-CoV-2. The samples were drawn from the first 160 participants of the ongoing ImmuneRACE study and from 950 to 1,500 subjects provided by 6 global collaborators. Nearly every sample came with metadata listing a de-identified subject ID, COVID-19 status, age in years and sex. Where HLA class I and class II types were available, the types were taken from metadata supplied by the sample provider, not from assay-based typing. General findings and caveats noted by the study authors: The amount of clinical and demographic metadata varied by source and participant and was provided uncurated.

With respect to this clone: Its target antigen remains unknown. No quality values exist for individual bases; no much larger clone is one base distant.

Another Seattle source contributed samples from volunteer blood donors who had recovered from COVID-19. Collaborating institutions collected whole blood in K2EDTA tubes following their own protocols. Collaborator samples were shipped for TCRbeta analysis as frozen whole blood, isolated PBMCs, or DNA extracted from either sample type. TCRbeta CDR3 regions were amplified from genomic DNA using the immunoSEQ Assay, a bias-controlled multiplex PCR. As for the original processing: Nucleated cell counts per sample were estimated from amplification of reference gene primers within the assay. To quantify the absolute abundance of each unique TCRbeta CDR3 rearrangement, sequence reads were collapsed and filtered. Productive Simpson clonality was computed per sample as the square root of Simpson's diversity index over productive rearrangements. Drawn from immuneACCESS, this table holds only the in-frame rearrangements with V and J called that TCRdb kept. Clones are partly lost; checked studies trace under half to an unresolved V gene and leave the rest unexplained. The V and J calls and the clone size are those of that table, but D and trimming were determined from the DNA. In all, the sample holds 250,000 to 300,000 clones, and around 87% of those were seen once. The top ten hold around 1.5% of the sample.

Via the germline V gene, CDR1 is MNHEY and CDR2 SVGAGI. The germline V and J ends show losses of 6 bases and 1 base respectively, and no gene match explains 3 bases of the junction. Spanning cysteine to phenylalanine, the CDR3 consists of 14 amino acids. This entry keeps only the CDR3 DNA: 42 bases, framed from base 1. The sample was peripheral blood. The sequence links TRBV6-5 to TRBJ2-5; 9 bases in the middle match TRBD2. This receptor was taken from a woman aged 40 to 55 who had recovered from COVID-19. The bases read TGTGCCAGCAGCCGAGCGGGGGGCCAAGAGACCCAGTACTTC. This sequence encodes CASSRAGGQETQYF.